One sample yielded the 19 T cell receptor beta chains listed below, sequenced in a study of response to subunit inactivated influenza vaccine. From the RT-PCR reads, TCRdb called clonotypes with MiXCR, one entry per CDR3 protein. The data show about 160,000 distinct CDR3 sequences, about a tenth seen once. The specimen was non-naive T cells sorted from PBMCs, collected 35 to 45 days after vaccination. The origin of the receptors is a man aged 50 or older who received an inactivated influenza vaccine.

The chain couples TRBV7-9 to TRBJ2-2, with D hard to call. The CDR3 has 16 amino acids. Germline-derived CDR1 and CDR2 are SEHNR and FQNEAQ (reference sequence). The V end lost 10 bases, the J end lost 4 bases, and 22 bases lay between the germline ends. Here the CDR3 reads CAIPPGPSRSTGELFF. The CDR3 nucleotides read TGTGCCATCCCGCCCGGGCCGAGCCGGAGCACCGGGGAGCTGTTTTTT.

This clonotype was detected only a few times. A much larger clone differs by one base, so this may be a read error. This chain links TRBV20-1 with TRBJ1-2; 7 bases are shared with TRBD1. Germline assignment: CDR1 DFQATT and CDR2 SNEGSKA (reference sequence). This CDR3 contains 14 residues. J was trimmed by 4 bases and V by 5 bases; bases with no gene match: 10. The CDR3 loop reads CSAGDRVVAYGYTF. DNA of the CDR3: TGCAGTGCTGGCGACAGGGTGGTGGCCTATGGCTACACCTTC.

V is TRBV3-1 and J is TRBJ1-1; 10 nucleotides line up with TRBD1. V lost 5 bases and J lost 4; bases outside the gene matches: 1. Looked up from germline, CDR1 is LGHDT and CDR2 is YNNKEL (reference sequence). The CDR3 has 13 residues. The CDR3 loop reads CASSGTGATEAFF. Here the CDR3 DNA reads TGTGCCAGCAGCGGGACAGGGGCCACTGAAGCTTTCTTT.

This clonotype was counted many times. This sequence joins TRBV28 and TRBJ1-2; D remains unclear. CDR1 and CDR2 (germline): MDHEN, SYDVKM. The CDR3 is made up of 13 amino acids. Trimming took 6 bases from V and 2 from J, leaving 10 bases between them. CDR3 amino acids: CASSLGRNYGYTF. The CDR3 region has the DNA TGTGCCAGCAGCCTCGGACGAAACTATGGCTACACCTTC.

This clonotype appeared many times. The chain carries TRBV5-1 and TRBJ1-1; D uncertain. Germline CDR1 and CDR2: SGHRS and YFSETQ. V lost 0 bases, J lost 6 bases, and 12 bases lay in between. The CDR3 loop spans 14 amino acids. The CDR3 DNA is TGCGCCAGCAGCTTGGATGTTTCGGCGGCTGAAGCTTTCTTT. Protein product: CASSLDVSAAEAFF.

This clonotype was observed many times. J is TRBJ1-1 and V is TRBV7-2; D is undetermined. The CDR3 sequence is 17 residues long. Germline V gene lookup returns CDR1 SGHTA and CDR2 FQGNSA. Between the trimmed V and J ends, which lost 2 bases and 5 bases, there was a span of 21 bases. CDR3 loop: CASSLLNTGWAGTEAFF. For the CDR3, the DNA is TGTGCCAGCAGCTTATTAAACACGGGATGGGCGGGGACTGAAGCTTTCTTT.

This clonotype has more than one count but fewer than ten. The V gene is TRBV20-1, the J gene TRBJ1-4; 11 nucleotides agree with TRBD1. Germline assignment: CDR1 DFQATT and CDR2 SNEGSKA (reference sequence). The CDR3 totals 13 residues. Trimming took 2 bases from V and 11 from J; bases not matched to a gene: 4. In DNA form, the CDR3 reads TGCAGTGCTAGATCGGGACAGGGGGAGAAACTGTTTTTT. Its translation: CSARSGQGEKLFF.

This clonotype appeared many times. The chain couples TRBV5-1 to TRBJ1-4, with D maybe TRBD1 (6 bases). Germline CDR1 and CDR2: SGHRS and YFSETQ. V was cut by 2 bases and J by 4 bases, with 12 bases left in between. The CDR3 spans 15 residues. CDR3: CASSLQGANNEKLFF. CDR3 DNA: TGCGCCAGCAGCTTACAGGGTGCAAATAATGAAAAACTGTTTTTT. Combining the CDR3 with reference TRBV5-1 and TRBJ1-4 gives the whole variable domain KAGVTQTPRYLIKTRGQQVTLSCSPISGHRSVSWYQQTPGQGLQFLFEYFSETQRNKGNFPGRFSGRQFSNSRSEMNVSTLELGDSALYLCASSLQGANNEKLFFGSGTQLSVL.

CDR3 sequence: CASSQSRQYSNQPQHF. The DNA for the CDR3 is TGTGCCAGCAGCCAGTCCAGACAGTATAGCAATCAGCCCCAGCATTTT. The chain links TRBV4-2 to TRBJ1-5; TRBD1 might be the D (5 bases). CDR3 length: 16 amino acids. Trimming took 3 bases from V and 0 from J, leaving 12 bases between them. In germline, CDR1 is LGHNA, CDR2 YNFKEQ.

The gene calls are TRBV30 and TRBJ2-3, with D perhaps matching TRBD1 (5 bases). The germline V and J ends were trimmed by 2 bases and 7 bases, with 10 bases remaining between them. Germline loops: CDR1 GTSNPN, CDR2 SVGIG (reference sequence). The CDR3 has 12 residues. CDR3 bases: TGTGCCTGGAGTCCCGACAGACATACGCAGTATTTT. Translating it yields CAWSPDRHTQYF.

The genes are TRBV25-1 and TRBJ2-2; D might be TRBD1 (5 bases). The length of the CDR3 is 16 residues. Germline V gives CDR1 MGHDK, CDR2 SYGVNS. Trimming stripped 3 bases from V and 1 base from J, with 12 bases between. In nucleotides, the CDR3 is TGTGCCAGCAGTGAGGAACAGGAATTGAACACCGGGGAGCTGTTTTTT. Amino acid sequence: CASSEEQELNTGELFF.

The J gene is TRBJ2-2, the V gene TRBV5-6; D gene unclear. V lost 6 bases, J lost 3 bases, and 12 bases lay in between. The CDR3 contains 14 residues. Looked up from germline, CDR1 is SGHDT and CDR2 is YYEEEE. CDR3 in amino acids: CASTPSHYTGELFF. The CDR3, as DNA: TGTGCCAGCACCCCGTCACACTACACCGGGGAGCTGTTTTTT.

This clonotype was seen at least ten times. CDR3 region: CASSTNKGPLRADTQYF. The CDR3 DNA reads as TGTGCCAGCAGCACTAATAAGGGACCCCTAAGGGCAGATACGCAGTATTTT. This chain uses TRBV7-9 with TRBJ2-3, with D possibly being TRBD1 or TRBD2 (5 bases each). This CDR3 has 17 amino acids. Trimming shortened V by 5 bases and J by 4 bases, and 22 bases separated the two germline ends. The germline gives CDR1 SEHNR, CDR2 FQNEAQ (reference sequence).

This clonotype was counted ten times or more. This sequence joins TRBV12-3 or TRBV12-4 and TRBJ1-6; D is undetermined. CDR3 size: 14 residues. Trimming stripped 4 bases from V and 7 bases from J, with 11 bases between. CDR3 loop: CASSSGPQNSPLHF. In DNA, the CDR3 is TGTGCCAGCAGTTCCGGGCCCCAAAATTCACCCCTCCACTTT.

Ten or more counts support this clonotype. V and J are TRBV7-3 and TRBJ2-1; D perhaps matches TRBD1 (6 bases). This CDR3 is 13 amino acids long. V dropped 5 bases and J dropped 6 bases, with 11 bases sitting between them. Germline loops: CDR1 SGHTA, CDR2 FQGTGA. In DNA form, the CDR3 reads TGTGCCAGCAGCCCATGGGGGCTCAATGAGCAGTTCTTC. As protein: CASSPWGLNEQFF.

This clonotype appeared many times. V is TRBV7-9 and J is TRBJ2-7, with no clear D. Germline V CDR1 and CDR2: SEHNR, FQNEAQ (reference sequence). Trimming removed 5 bases from V and 2 bases from J, with 10 bases in between. This CDR3 has 13 residues. CDR3 sequence: CASSGTSAYEQYF. The CDR3 DNA reads TGTGCCAGCAGCGGAACATCCGCCTACGAGCAGTACTTC.

This clonotype was seen once. The V call is TRBV19, the J call TRBJ2-5; no definite D call. V dropped 3 bases and J dropped 3 bases, with 11 bases sitting between them. Germline CDR1 and CDR2: LNHDA and SQIVND (reference sequence). The CDR3 is made up of 14 amino acids. The CDR3 loop reads CASSIGLRKETQYF. In DNA, the CDR3 is TGTGCCAGTAGTATTGGTTTAAGGAAAGAGACCCAGTACTTC.

Here the CDR3 reads CSASTSGIITRHYNEQFF. CDR3 bases: TGCAGTGCTAGCACTAGCGGGATTATAACGAGACACTACAATGAGCAGTTCTTC. The chain couples TRBV20-1 to TRBJ2-1; 10 bases match TRBD2. Germline V CDR1 and CDR2: DFQATT, SNEGSKA (reference sequence). The CDR3 consists of 18 residues. J lost 3 bases, V lost 3 bases, and 14 bases had no gene match.

The chain has TRBV25-1 and TRBJ1-2; perhaps TRBD1 as D (5 bases). Trimming cost V 5 bases and J 4 bases, with 11 bases left between them. The CDR3 is 13 amino acids. Per the germline V gene, CDR1 is MGHDK and CDR2 is SYGVNS. The DNA of the CDR3 is TGTGCCAGCAGTTGGGGGGGGGTCTATGGCTACACCTTC. This gives the protein CASSWGGVYGYTF.